These 24 T cell receptor beta chains were sequenced from one sample in a study of cytomegalovirus exposure and HLA in healthy donors. Primers for the PCR totalled 60 Vbeta and 13 Jbeta. The protocol was immunoSEQ multiplex PCR, while the TCRdb copy is restricted to in-frame clones and leaves out a portion. In the table there are tens of thousands of clones, around four fifths of which are singletons. The specimen was PBMCs. These receptors all come from a male donor in good health and CMV-seronegative.

This clone was counted a single time. The CDR3 bases are TGTGCCAGCAGTTCTCACTTGTACGGGACAACTAATGAAAAACTGTTTTTT. The encoded protein is CASSSHLYGTTNEKLFF. The chain couples TRBV28 to TRBJ1-4, with D unclear. V was trimmed by 4 bases and J by 0 bases, leaving 15 bases between them. Germline loops: CDR1 MDHEN, CDR2 SYDVKM. The CDR3 is 17 amino acids.

The count of this clone is one. The chain uses TRBV27 and TRBJ1-4; possible D gene TRBD1, 5 bases. The germline V gene has CDR1 MNHEY and CDR2 SMNVEV (reference sequence). This CDR3 has 14 amino acids. The germline V and J ends were trimmed by 5 bases and 8 bases, with 15 bases remaining between them. CDR3 loop: CASSRGQLWEKLFF. CDR3 nucleotide sequence: TGTGCCAGCAGTCGCGGACAACTCTGGGAAAAACTGTTTTTT.

The V and J genes are TRBV18 and TRBJ1-5; no definite D call. The germline gives CDR1 KGHSH, CDR2 LQKENI. This CDR3 spans 16 amino acids. V was pared by 3 bases and J by 2 bases, with 14 bases between. The CDR3 bases are TGTGCCAGCTCACCCCGGGGTCAGAGCGGCAATCAGCCCCAGCATTTT. Translation: CASSPRGQSGNQPQHF.

The chain is built from TRBV28 and TRBJ2-3; weak D call: TRBD1 (7 bases). CDR1 and CDR2 (germline): MDHEN, SYDVKM. CDR3 length: 17 residues. The V and J ends lost 5 bases and 2 bases respectively, with 20 bases between them. The CDR3 loop reads CASSGRWRDRLTDTQYF. In nucleotides, the CDR3 is TGTGCCAGCAGTGGTAGGTGGAGGGACAGACTCACAGATACGCAGTATTTT. The whole variable domain, filled in from reference TRBV28 and TRBJ2-3, reads DVKVTQSSRYLVKRTGEKVFLECVQDMDHENMFWYRQDPGLGLRLIYFSYDVKMKEKGDIPEGYSVSREKKERFSLILESASTNQTSMYLCASSGRWRDRLTDTQYFGPGTRLTVL.

The V gene is TRBV6-1, the J gene TRBJ2-5, with 8 bases that match TRBD1. The CDR3 length is 13 residues. Germline assignment: CDR1 MNHNS and CDR2 SASEGT. As DNA, the CDR3 is TGTTCGACAGGGGATATGTACCAAGAGACCCAGTACTTC. It is translated as CSTGDMYQETQYF.

CDR3 nucleotide sequence: TGCGCCAGCATCACCGGGACTAGCGGGGGGGCAGTCTACAATGAGCAGTTCTTC. This codes for CASITGTSGGAVYNEQFF. The rearrangement joins TRBV5-1 to TRBJ2-1; 16 positions match TRBD2. The germline gives CDR1 SGHRS, CDR2 YFSETQ. The trim removed 6 bases at V and 3 bases at J, leaving 9 bases unmatched. The CDR3 contains 18 residues. Full variable domain (outside the CDR3, taken from reference TRBV5-1 and TRBJ2-1): KAGVTQTPRYLIKTRGQQVTLSCSPISGHRSVSWYQQTPGQGLQFLFEYFSETQRNKGNFPGRFSGRQFSNSRSEMNVSTLELGDSALYLCASITGTSGGAVYNEQFFGPGTRLTVL.

The rearrangement uses TRBV4-3 and TRBJ2-2; 12 bases agree with TRBD2. Germline V gene data show CDR1 as LGHNA and CDR2 as YSLEER. This CDR3 is 15 amino acids long. The V and J ends lost 5 bases and 9 bases, in that order; junction bases with no gene match: 7. CDR3 in amino acids: CASSFLTSGSRELFF. The CDR3 DNA reads TGCGCCAGCAGCTTTCTGACTAGCGGGAGCCGGGAGCTGTTTTTT.

This clone has only a few counts. CDR3 in amino acids: CATTGQEWQPQHF. Written as DNA, the CDR3 is TGTGCCACCACGGGACAGGAGTGGCAGCCCCAGCATTTT. This sequence joins TRBV28 and TRBJ1-5; 8 bases are a match to TRBD1. Germline CDR1 MDHEN, CDR2 SYDVKM. There are 13 residues in the CDR3. V was clipped by 10 bases and J by 7 bases; unmatched bases: 9.

A word on this clone: The junction and the germline gene differ at one end; a read error may be behind it. The chain uses TRBV7-9 and TRBJ1-1, with D possibly matching TRBD1 (6 bases). The CDR3 sequence is 19 residues long. CDR1 and CDR2 from the germline V gene are SEHNR and FQNEAQ (reference sequence). The CDR3 sequence is CSSSSTAPRASDSRGEAFF. In DNA, the CDR3 is TGTTCCAGCAGCTCAACAGCCCCTCGGGCTTCGGACAGTAGGGGTGAAGCTTTCTTT.

The chain is built from TRBV19 and TRBJ1-6, with a weak D call TRBD1 (5 bases). The ends were cut back, 4 bases at V and 3 bases at J, with 10 bases in the middle. From germline, CDR1 is LNHDA and CDR2 SQIVND (reference sequence). CDR3 length: 15 residues. CDR3 DNA sequence: TGTGCCAGTAGTAAGAGACAGAACTATAATTCACCCCTCCACTTT. This gives the protein CASSKRQNYNSPLHF.

The chain carries TRBV28 and TRBJ1-2, with a possible D match to TRBD1 (6 bases). The germline CDR1 and CDR2 sequences are MDHEN and SYDVKM. CDR3 length: 15 amino acids. V was shortened by 3 bases and J by 1 base, with 12 bases between the two germline ends. CDR3 sequence: CASSLGTPNNYGYTF. The CDR3 bases are TGTGCCAGCAGTTTGGGGACACCCAATAACTATGGCTACACCTTC.

The chain uses TRBV5-1 and TRBJ2-3; D is unresolved. The CDR3 loop spans 13 amino acids. CDR1 is SGHRS, CDR2 YFSETQ, per germline. The germline V and J ends were trimmed by 2 bases and 5 bases, with 9 bases remaining between them. The CDR3 DNA sequence: TGCGCCAGCAGCTTAAGACCGGGAGATACGCAGTATTTT. Translating gives CASSLRPGDTQYF.

V is TRBV5-8 and J is TRBJ1-3; TRBD1 might be the D (5 bases). The V gene lost 4 bases and the J gene lost 2 bases, with 16 bases spanning the gap. CDR3 size: 16 residues. The V gene's germline CDR1 is SGHTS and CDR2 YDEGEE. CDR3: CASSPLGLGAGNTIYF. Written as DNA, the CDR3 is TGTGCCAGCAGCCCCTTGGGTTTAGGGGCTGGAAACACCATATATTTT.

This chain connects TRBV29-1 to TRBJ2-7; the D gene is possibly TRBD2 (6 bases). CDR3 length equals 15 residues. V was shortened by 0 bases and J by 0 bases, with 12 bases between the two germline ends. Germline lookup yields CDR1 SQVTM and CDR2 ANQGSEA. CDR3 nucleotide sequence: TGCAGCGTTGAAGATGGAGGGGAGAGCTCCTACGAGCAGTACTTC. It is translated as CSVEDGGESSYEQYF.

This rearrangement joins TRBV6-1 to TRBJ1-5; 10 bases agree with TRBD1. This CDR3 has 14 amino acids. CDR1 and CDR2 from the germline V gene are MNHNS and SASEGT. With 5 bases clipped from V and 5 bases from J, the junction kept 3 bases outside the gene matches. DNA for the CDR3: TGTGCCAGCAGTAAGGACAGGGGGTATCAGCCCCAGCATTTT. Amino acids: CASSKDRGYQPQHF.

This clone was seen only once. This sequence joins TRBV6-6 and TRBJ1-1; 8 nucleotides line up with TRBD1. This CDR3 region has 14 residues. Germline CDR1 and CDR2: MNHNY and SVGAGI (reference sequence). The trim removed 10 bases at V and 5 bases at J, leaving 12 bases unmatched. CDR3 coding DNA: TGTGCCACCACAGGGGGGGTCGGGTTGACTGAAGCTTTCTTT. Amino acid sequence: CATTGGVGLTEAFF.

The chain recombines TRBV28 with TRBJ2-3; the D is unclear. Germline CDR1 and CDR2: MDHEN and SYDVKM. V dropped 3 bases and J dropped 4 bases, with 5 bases sitting between them. The CDR3 is 12 residues long. This chain's CDR3 is CASSFRADTQYF. In DNA, the CDR3 is TGTGCCAGCAGTTTCCGTGCAGATACGCAGTATTTT. Full variable domain (rest looked up from reference TRBV28 and TRBJ2-3): DVKVTQSSRYLVKRTGEKVFLECVQDMDHENMFWYRQDPGLGLRLIYFSYDVKMKEKGDIPEGYSVSREKKERFSLILESASTNQTSMYLCASSFRADTQYFGPGTRLTVL.

This chain uses TRBV5-6 with TRBJ2-3; D possibly corresponds to TRBD2 (5 bases). CDR1 and CDR2 (germline): SGHDT, YYEEEE. The CDR3 length is 14 residues. With 0 bases removed from V and 0 bases from J, the gap between germline ends came to 5 bases. This CDR3 is CASSLGTSTDTQYF. The CDR3 DNA is TGTGCCAGCAGCTTGGGGACTAGCACAGATACGCAGTATTTT.

This CDR3 reads CASSEAVGGGDTQYF. The CDR3 bases are TGTGCCAGCAGTGAAGCGGTAGGGGGCGGCGATACGCAGTATTTT. The chain employs TRBV6-1 and TRBJ2-3; TRBD1 matches at 7 bases. Trimming cost V 0 bases and J 6 bases; bases outside gene matches: 6. Germline V CDR1 and CDR2: MNHNS, SASEGT. The CDR3 is made up of 15 amino acids.

The chain is built from TRBV10-3 and TRBJ2-7, with TRBD1 matching 7 bases. Germline CDR1 and CDR2: ENHRY and SYGVKD. The V and J ends lost 6 bases and 6 bases, in that order; junction bases with no gene match: 8. The CDR3 sequence is 13 residues long. The CDR3 DNA reads TGTGCCATCAGCCGTTTAACAGGGGCCGAGCAGTACTTC. This translates into CAISRLTGAEQYF.

This clone was seen a few times. The CDR3 region has the DNA TGTGCCAGCAGCCATCTGGACAGGGGTCGCTACGAGCAGTACTTC. This sequence encodes CASSHLDRGRYEQYF. The gene calls are TRBV7-3 and TRBJ2-7; 9 bases are shared with TRBD1. V shed 5 bases and J 3 bases; nucleotides not matched to a gene: 8. The CDR3 sequence is 15 residues long. Germline V gene data show CDR1 as SGHTA and CDR2 as FQGTGA.

This chain uses TRBV30 with TRBJ1-1; D uncertain. Trimming took off 4 bases at V and 3 bases at J, with 9 bases between the two ends. Germline V lookup: CDR1 GTSNPN, CDR2 SVGIG (reference sequence). The CDR3 sequence is 12 residues long. CDR3 DNA: TGTGCCTGGAACCCGGGAGACACTGAAGCTTTCTTT. Amino acid sequence: CAWNPGDTEAFF.

The chain recombines TRBV9 with TRBJ2-1, with a weak D call TRBD1 (6 bases). The CDR3 loop spans 14 amino acids. CDR1 SGDLS and CDR2 YYNGEE come from the germline V gene. Trimming removed 4 bases at V and 5 bases at J, with 13 bases between. CDR3 DNA sequence: TGTGCCAGCAGCCCGAGGACAGCGAACAATGAGCAGTTCTTC. Its protein is CASSPRTANNEQFF.

This clone was picked up one time. This chain joins TRBV28 and TRBJ2-1; D possibly corresponds to TRBD1 (6 bases). The CDR3 sequence is 20 residues long. The ends were cut back, 1 base at V and 4 bases at J, with 26 bases in the middle. Germline loops: CDR1 MDHEN, CDR2 SYDVKM. The CDR3 loop reads CASSLFVGTLKSLVYNEQFF. In nucleotides, the CDR3 is TGTGCCAGCAGTTTATTTGTCGGGACATTGAAATCGTTGGTTTACAATGAGCAGTTCTTC.